The entry below describes one T cell receptor beta chain. The target antigen is unknown. J lost 9 bases, V lost 3 bases, and 8 bases had no gene match. The length of the CDR3 is 16 residues. Via MiXCR, TCRdb re-called the 5' RACE reads, giving one row per CDR3 protein. The sample holds under 250,000 distinct CDR3 sequences, less than 10% seen once. This sample stems from a study of identical twins. General study findings and limits: Out-of-frame alpha sequences common to twins were enriched for low generation probability. In zero-insertion analyses, partial confounding could arise from invariant MAIT and iNKT cells. Cord blood beta clonotypes present at high abundance carried fewer insertions; no such pattern appeared in memory repertoires. It was out-of-frame TCR alpha sharing in monozygotic twins that models underestimated.

The chain recombines TRBV12-3 or TRBV12-4 with TRBJ2-1; TRBD2 aligns across 13 bases. Source material: memory (CD45RO+) T cells sorted from blood. The source is a woman in her late teens or twenties in good health. For the CDR3, the DNA is TGTGCCAGCAGTTTTCGGGGGACTAGCGGGAAGGTTGAGCAGTTCTTC. As protein: CASSFRGTSGKVEQFF.